This TCR beta chain was observed in a study of CD8 T cells in ankylosing spondylitis. Study outcomes and limitations: Roughly eight highly homologous variants made up a TCR beta motif that seemed to typify ankylosing spondylitis blood.

Germline V lookup: CDR1 MGHDK, CDR2 SYGVNS. Between the trimmed V and J ends, which lost 5 bases and 4 bases, there was a span of 14 bases. The CDR3 sequence is 15 residues long. About this clonotype: Its cognate antigen is unknown.

TCRdb re-called the 5' RACE reads with MiXCR, one entry per CDR3 protein. The table lists approximately 35,000 distinct CDR3 sequences, 14% of them singletons, with roughly 36% in the top ten. This sequence joins TRBV25-1 and TRBJ1-4, with D uncertain. The sequencing sample was made of blood. The receptor was derived from a male donor with ankylosing spondylitis or in good health (not recorded which). The CDR3, as DNA: TGTGCCAGCAGTAAACCAGGCGTCATTAATGAAAAACTGTTTTTT. Its translation is CASSKPGVINEKLFF.